This T cell receptor beta chain emerged from a study of T cell responses to AZD1222 COVID-19 vaccine. Study-wide results and caveats: Donors were largely white British and mainly female; clonal diversity was possibly underestimated. It was only 6 or 7 AZD1222 recipients who were seropositive at baseline.

Comment on this clone: What it binds is unknown.

The CDR3 extends over 15 amino acids. CDR1 LGHNA and CDR2 YNFKEQ come from the germline V gene. V lost 1 base, J lost 4 bases, and 13 bases lay in between. Method: immunoSEQ multiplex PCR; TCRdb's copy keeps in-frame clones and lacks some. The table shows around 180,000 clones, with 92% occurring only once. The gene calls are TRBV4-2 and TRBJ1-2; perhaps TRBD1 as D (5 bases). This receptor was obtained from an adult in good health. Sequenced here: peripheral blood, sampled on day 0 of AZD1222 vaccination. The CDR3 coding sequence is TGTGCCAGCAGCCAAGGGGAGGGGTTCGGCTATGGCTACACCTTC. Its protein is CASSQGEGFGYGYTF.